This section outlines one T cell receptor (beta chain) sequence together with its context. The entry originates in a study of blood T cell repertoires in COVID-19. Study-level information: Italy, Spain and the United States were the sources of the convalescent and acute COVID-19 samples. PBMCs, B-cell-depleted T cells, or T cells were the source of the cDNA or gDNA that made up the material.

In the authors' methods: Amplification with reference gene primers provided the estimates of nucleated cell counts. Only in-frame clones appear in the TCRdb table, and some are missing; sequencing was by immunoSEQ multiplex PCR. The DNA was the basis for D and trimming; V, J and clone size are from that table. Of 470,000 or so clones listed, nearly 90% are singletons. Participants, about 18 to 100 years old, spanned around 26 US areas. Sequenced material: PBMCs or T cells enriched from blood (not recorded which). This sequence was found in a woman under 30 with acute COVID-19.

The CDR3 nucleotides are TGTGCCAGCAGCGTAGCCCCATTGCGTAGCTCCTACGAGCAGTACTTC. This sequence encodes CASSVAPLRSSYEQYF. This chain joins TRBV9 and TRBJ2-7; D call uncertain. Trimming cost V 0 bases and J 0 bases, with 13 bases left between them. CDR1 SGDLS and CDR2 YYNGEE come from the germline V gene. This CDR3 has 16 amino acids.